The sequence of this T cell receptor (beta chain) was determined in a study of shared clonotypes between healthy human individuals. Overall study context: The people who gave samples were a couple of women and three men aged 18 to 49. The study's findings and limits: Donor scarcity curtailed the genetic and exposure-history diversity represented herein.

Template amounts of roughly 300 ng DNA, 25,000 to 35,000 T cell genomes, were employed in unsorted PBMC replicate PCRs. Unsorted PBMC DNA went through sequencing on ten immunoSEQ deep assay plates. Sequencing used immunoSEQ multiplex PCR; TCRdb keeps in-frame clones, though not all of them. Altogether 550,000 to 600,000 clones are present, around three quarters being singletons, with the ten largest covering about 12%. Germline V CDR1 and CDR2: GTSNPN, SVGIG (reference sequence). The CDR3 has 13 amino acids. With respect to this clone: Its antigen is as yet unknown. Being one base from a much bigger clone, this may be a read error. Other DNA sequences of this sample code for an identical CDR3.

The source is a middle-aged woman in good health. Some clones in this sample may be carry-over from other donors' samples. Material: PBMCs. V usage is TRBV30 and J usage is TRBJ1-1; no firm D call. Here the CDR3 DNA reads TGTGCCTGGAGCGTTGGGAGGAACACTGGAGCTTTCTTT. Amino acid sequence: CAWSVGRNTGAFF.